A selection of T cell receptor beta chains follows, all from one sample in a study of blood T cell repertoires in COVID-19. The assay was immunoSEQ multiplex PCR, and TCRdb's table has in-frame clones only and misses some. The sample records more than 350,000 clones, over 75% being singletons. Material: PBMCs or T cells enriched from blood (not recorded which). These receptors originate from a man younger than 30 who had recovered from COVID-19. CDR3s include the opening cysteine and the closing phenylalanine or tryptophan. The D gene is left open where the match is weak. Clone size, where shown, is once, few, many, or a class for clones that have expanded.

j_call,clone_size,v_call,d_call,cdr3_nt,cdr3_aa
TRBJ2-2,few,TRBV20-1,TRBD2,TGCAGTGCTAGTGAGCGGGAGCCCGGGGAGCTGTTTTTT,CSASEREPGELFF
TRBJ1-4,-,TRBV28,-,TGTGCCAGCAGTTTGGGGGGAGCGACTAATGAAAAACTGTTTTTT,CASSLGGATNEKLFF
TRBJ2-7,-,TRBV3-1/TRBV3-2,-,TGTGCCAGCAGCCAAGTACTGCTGGACAGTGCCTACGAGCAGTACTTC,CASSQVLLDSAYEQYF
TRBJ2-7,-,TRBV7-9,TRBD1,TGTGCCAGCAGCTTAGGGGACAGCCGTTCCTACGAGCAGTACTTC,CASSLGDSRSYEQYF
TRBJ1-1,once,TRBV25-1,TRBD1,TGTGCCAGCAGTGCCTTACAGGGGGCCACTGAAGCTTTCTTT,CASSALQGATEAFF
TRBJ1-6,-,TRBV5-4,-,TGTGCCAGCAGCACAGGAATTCCGCCCCTCCACTTT,CASSTGIPPLHF
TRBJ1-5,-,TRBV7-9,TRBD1,TGTGCCAGCAGCTTAGCAGGTTGGGGACAGAGCACTCACCATCAGCCCCAGCATTTT,CASSLAGWGQSTHHQPQHF
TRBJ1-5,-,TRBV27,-,TGTGCCAGCAGTTTATCCTACAATCAGCCCCAGCATTTT,CASSLSYNQPQHF
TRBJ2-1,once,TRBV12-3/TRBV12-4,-,TGTGCCACCGGACAGATCGATGAGCAGTTCTTC,CATGQIDEQFF
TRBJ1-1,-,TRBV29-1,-,TGCAGCGTTGAAAGGGGCCTGAACACTGAAGCTTTCTTT,CSVERGLNTEAFF
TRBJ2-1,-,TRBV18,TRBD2,TGTGCCAGCTCCGGGACTAGCGGGGGGAGCTCCTACAATGAGCAGTTCTTC,CASSGTSGGSSYNEQFF
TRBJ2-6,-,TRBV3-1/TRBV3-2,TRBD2,TGTGCCAGCAGCCAATTTCGGGGGGGCGCCGGGGCCAACGTCCTGACTTTC,CASSQFRGGAGANVLTF
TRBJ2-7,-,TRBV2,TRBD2,TGTGCCAGCAGTGAATTCATAGCGGGAGGTACCTACGAGCAGTACTTC,CASSEFIAGGTYEQYF
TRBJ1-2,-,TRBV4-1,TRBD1,TGCGCCAGCAGCCGAGGGACAGAGGCAGGGGGCGACGGCTACACCTTC,CASSRGTEAGGDGYTF
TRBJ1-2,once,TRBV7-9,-,TGTGCCAGCAGCTTAGCCAGGAACGGCTACACCTTC,CASSLARNGYTF
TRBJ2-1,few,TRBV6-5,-,TGTGCCAGCAGTTTCAGGGTGGACAATGAGCAGTTCTTC,CASSFRVDNEQFF
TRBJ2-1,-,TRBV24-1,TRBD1,TGTGCCACCAGTGACCCGAAGGGACAGGGGGCGGACAATGAGCAGTTCTTC,CATSDPKGQGADNEQFF
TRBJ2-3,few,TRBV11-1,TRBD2,TGTGCCAGCAGCTTAGGACTAGCGGGGGTTACAGATACGCAGTATTTT,CASSLGLAGVTDTQYF
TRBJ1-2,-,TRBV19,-,TGTGCCAGTAGTATAAATCAAGCGGGGTCAGATGGCTACACCTTC,CASSINQAGSDGYTF
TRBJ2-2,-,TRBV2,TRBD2,TGTGCCAGCAGGGAAAGCAGCGGGGGGGCAACCGGGGAGCTGTTTTTT,CASRESSGGATGELFF
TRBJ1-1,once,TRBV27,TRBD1,TGTGCCAGCAGTCCACAGGGGGAGACTGAAGCTTTCTTT,CASSPQGETEAFF
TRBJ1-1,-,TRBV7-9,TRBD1,TGTGCCAGCAGCTTATTTATCAGGACAGGAGTGAACACTGAAGCTTTCTTT,CASSLFIRTGVNTEAFF
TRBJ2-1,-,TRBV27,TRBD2,TGTGCCAGCAGTTTCCGGACTAGCGGTAGCTCCTACAATGAGCAGTTCTTC,CASSFRTSGSSYNEQFF
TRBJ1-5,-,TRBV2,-,TGTGCCAGTACCAAAGGGAGGCAGGAGCTCAATCAGCCCCAGCATTTT,CASTKGRQELNQPQHF
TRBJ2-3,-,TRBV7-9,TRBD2,TGTGCCAGCAGTTCTCCCGGGGGGGGCACAGATACGCAGTATTTT,CASSSPGGGTDTQYF
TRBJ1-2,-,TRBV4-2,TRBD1,TGTGCCAGCAGCCCCGGGACAGATACAAGAGCAATATATGGCTACACCTTC,CASSPGTDTRAIYGYTF
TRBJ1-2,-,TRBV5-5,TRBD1,TGTGCCAGCAATCGAAAGTCGGACAGGGAATTAAATGGCTACACCTTC,CASNRKSDRELNGYTF
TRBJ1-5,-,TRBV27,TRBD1,TGTGCCAGCAGTTTACTACAGGGGGCTAATCAGCCCCAGCATTTT,CASSLLQGANQPQHF
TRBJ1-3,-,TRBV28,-,TGTGCCAGCAGTCCCCCTCCCTCTGGAAACACCATATATTTT,CASSPPPSGNTIYF
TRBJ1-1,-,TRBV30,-,TGTGCCTCCCTTCTGAACACTGAAGCTTTCTTT,CASLLNTEAFF
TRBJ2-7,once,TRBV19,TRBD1,TGTGCCAGTTTTCCGGGACAGGGGCAAAACGAGCAGTACTTC,CASFPGQGQNEQYF
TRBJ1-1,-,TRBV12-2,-,TGTGCGACTAAAAAGCGGGACAGGGGGGTTTGGGAACGTGGAACTGAAGCTTTCTTT,CATKKRDRGVWERGTEAFF
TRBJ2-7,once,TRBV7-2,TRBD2,TGTGCCAGCAGCACGGGACTAGCGGGAACCTACGAGCAGTACTTC,CASSTGLAGTYEQYF
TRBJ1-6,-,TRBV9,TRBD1,TGTGCCAGCAGCGTCTCCTGGACAGGGGGCAAGGATTCACCCCTCCACTTT,CASSVSWTGGKDSPLHF
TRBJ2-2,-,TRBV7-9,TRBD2,TGTGCCAGCAGCTTATCGTCGAGCGGGGCCGCCGGGGAGCTGTTTTTT,CASSLSSSGAAGELFF
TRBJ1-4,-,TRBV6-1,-,TGTGCCAGCAGTGAATTAATTGTTGTGGTAGCTAATGAAAAACTGTTTTTT,CASSELIVVVANEKLFF
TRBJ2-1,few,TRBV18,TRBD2,TGTGCCAGCTCACCGGGACTAGCGGGAGGTCGAGGTGAGCAGTTCTTC,CASSPGLAGGRGEQFF
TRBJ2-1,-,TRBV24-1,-,TGTGCCACCAGTGAGTCGGGGTCTCCCTACAATGAGCAGTTCTTC,CATSESGSPYNEQFF
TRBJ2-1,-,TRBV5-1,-,TGCGCCAGCAGCTTGGGTACAGCCGAAACAGGGTACAATGAGCAGTTCTTC,CASSLGTAETGYNEQFF
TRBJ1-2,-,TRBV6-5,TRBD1,TGTGCCAGCAGCCTCCCTGGGACAGGGAATGGCTACACCTTC,CASSLPGTGNGYTF
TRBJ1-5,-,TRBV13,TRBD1,TGTGCCAGCAGCGAGACAGGGTCCGGGCAGCCCCAGCATTTT,CASSETGSGQPQHF
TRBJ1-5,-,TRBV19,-,TGTGCCAGTAGTGCCAGGGGACCTCAGCCCCAGCATTTT,CASSARGPQPQHF
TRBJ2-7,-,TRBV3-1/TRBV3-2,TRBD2,TGTGCCAGCAGCCTAGGACTAGCGGACTCCTACGAGCAGTACTTC,CASSLGLADSYEQYF
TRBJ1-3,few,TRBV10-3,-,TGTGCCATCCGGAGCTCTGGAAACACCATATATTTT,CAIRSSGNTIYF
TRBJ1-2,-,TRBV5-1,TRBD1,TGCGCCAGCAGCTTGGCCGGGACAGACGGCTACACCTTC,CASSLAGTDGYTF
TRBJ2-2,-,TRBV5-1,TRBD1,TGCGCCAGCAGCTTCTCCACGGGGGGACAGGGGATGGCCGGGGAGCTGTTTTTT,CASSFSTGGQGMAGELFF
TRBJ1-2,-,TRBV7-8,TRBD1,TGTGCCAGCAGCACATCTGGGACAGGCTATGGCTACACCTTC,CASSTSGTGYGYTF
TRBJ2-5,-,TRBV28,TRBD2,TGTGCCAGCAGTTCCGGACTAGCGGGAGGGCCACGGGAGACCCAGTACTTC,CASSSGLAGGPRETQYF
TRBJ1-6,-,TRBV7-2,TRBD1,TGTGCCAGCAGCAAACCGGGACAGGGTCCGAATTCACCCCTCCACTTT,CASSKPGQGPNSPLHF
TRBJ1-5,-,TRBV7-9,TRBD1,TGTGCCAGCAGCCAACAGGGGCCACATCAGCCCCAGCATTTT,CASSQQGPHQPQHF
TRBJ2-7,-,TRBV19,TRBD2,TGTGCCAGTAGTATAGTAACTAGCGGGTCCCACGAGCAGTACTTC,CASSIVTSGSHEQYF
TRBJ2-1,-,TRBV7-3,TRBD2,TGTGCCAGCAGCTTATCTAGCGGGAACTCCTACAATGAGCAGTTCTTC,CASSLSSGNSYNEQFF
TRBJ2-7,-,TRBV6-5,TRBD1,TGTGCCAGCAGTTACTCAGGGACAGGAGGGGTTCAGTACTTC,CASSYSGTGGVQYF